A selection of T cell receptor beta chains follows, all from one sample in a study of blood T cells in healthy people across ages. TCRdb re-analysed the 5' RACE reads in MiXCR, keeping a single row per CDR3 protein. The table records 780,000 or so distinct CDR3 sequences, about 53% of them present only once. The sequencing sample was made of blood. Receptors were obtained from an elderly man in good health. Both conserved end residues are part of each CDR3. A D gene is named only where the DNA matches it firmly. Size tells how often a clone was seen (once, few, many) or the class of an expanded clone, and some rows leave it out.

D gene | J gene | V gene | clone size | CDR3 protein | CDR3 DNA
- | TRBJ1-2 | TRBV9 | - | CASSVELSGAPDGYTF | TGTGCCAGCAGCGTTGAACTCTCGGGGGCGCCTGATGGCTACACCTTC
TRBD1 | TRBJ2-5 | TRBV28 | - | CASSSYRGPETQYF | TGTGCCAGCAGTTCCTACAGGGGGCCGGAGACCCAGTACTTC
- | TRBJ2-3 | TRBV28 | many | CASSFTSPSGTDTQYF | TGTGCCAGCAGTTTCACTAGCCCAAGTGGCACAGATACGCAGTATTTT
TRBD2 | TRBJ2-6 | TRBV20-1 | - | CSARGRGVSSGANVLTF | TGCAGTGCTAGAGGGCGGGGGGTAAGCTCTGGGGCCAACGTCCTGACTTTC
- | TRBJ2-1 | TRBV7-2 | - | CASSLLSTGRNEQFF | TGTGCCAGCAGCTTGTTGAGCACGGGGAGGAATGAGCAGTTCTTC
- | TRBJ1-1 | TRBV4-1 | few | CASSQGSGLNTEAFF | TGCGCCAGCAGCCAGGGTTCAGGTCTGAACACTGAAGCTTTCTTT
- | TRBJ1-1 | TRBV12-3/TRBV12-4 | - | CASSLAPTGSAEAFF | TGTGCCAGCAGTTTAGCGCCCACAGGGTCCGCTGAAGCTTTCTTT
- | TRBJ2-7 | TRBV20-1 | - | CSARGRSSYEQYF | TGCAGTGCTAGAGGGCGGTCTTCCTACGAGCAGTACTTC
TRBD2 | TRBJ2-1 | TRBV12-3/TRBV12-4 | - | CASRLLAGPNNEQFF | TGTGCCAGCAGACTACTAGCGGGACCAAACAATGAGCAGTTCTTC
- | TRBJ2-7 | TRBV29-1 | - | CSVCTPGHRYEQYF | TGCAGCGTTTGTACACCGGGACACCGCTACGAGCAGTACTTC
- | TRBJ1-4 | TRBV13 | - | CASSQTTESTNEKLFF | TGTGCCAGCAGCCAAACGACAGAGTCAACTAATGAAAAACTGTTTTTT
- | TRBJ1-6 | TRBV20-1 | - | CSTPGPDNSPLHF | TGCAGTACCCCGGGTCCCGATAATTCACCCCTCCACTTT
- | TRBJ1-5 | TRBV7-2 | few | CASSLGGVLGQPQHF | TGTGCCAGCAGCTTAGGTGGGGTCCTGGGTCAGCCCCAGCATTTT
TRBD2 | TRBJ2-1 | TRBV24-1 | few | CATSDPRGSGDEQFF | TGTGCCACCAGTGATCCCCGTGGTAGCGGGGATGAGCAGTTCTTC
- | TRBJ1-1 | TRBV9 | - | CASSPRGREAFF | TGTGCCAGCAGCCCGCGAGGGAGAGAGGCTTTCTTT
- | TRBJ1-5 | TRBV20-1 | - | CSARDRAAYSNQPQHF | TGCAGTGCTAGAGATCGGGCGGCCTATAGCAATCAGCCCCAGCATTTT
- | TRBJ1-2 | TRBV7-3 | - | CASSAGRHYGYTF | TGTGCCAGCAGTGCGGGACGGCACTATGGCTACACCTTC
- | TRBJ2-7 | TRBV28 | few | CASSSGLVDEQYF | TGTGCCAGCAGTTCAGGGTTAGTCGACGAGCAGTACTTC
TRBD1 | TRBJ1-2 | TRBV5-1 | once | CASSLSRTGSGYTF | TGCGCCAGCAGCCTTAGTCGGACAGGGTCTGGCTACACCTTC
- | TRBJ1-4 | TRBV5-5 | many | CASSLAGLFNEKLFF | TGTGCCAGCAGCCTGGCGGGACTGTTTAATGAAAAACTGTTTTTT
- | TRBJ2-7 | TRBV7-2 | - | CASSLALLSYEQYF | TGTGCCAGCAGCTTAGCCCTCCTCTCCTACGAGCAGTACTTC
- | TRBJ1-5 | TRBV7-9 | few | CASSFGLTAQPQHF | TGTGCCAGCAGCTTTGGGCTAACGGCTCAGCCCCAGCATTTT
TRBD1 | TRBJ1-4 | TRBV9 | - | CASSVGQGATNEKLFF | TGTGCCAGCAGCGTTGGACAGGGGGCAACTAATGAAAAACTGTTTTTT
TRBD1 | TRBJ2-2 | TRBV9 | - | CASSPGGSVGELFF | TGTGCCAGCAGCCCAGGGGGCTCTGTCGGGGAGCTGTTTTTT
- | TRBJ2-7 | TRBV12-3/TRBV12-4 | many | CASSGNSYEQYF | TGTGCCAGCAGCGGGAACTCCTACGAGCAGTACTTC
TRBD1 | TRBJ2-3 | TRBV11-2 | few | CASSSDRGFGGYAYF | TGTGCCAGCAGCTCGGACAGGGGCTTCGGGGGATACGCGTATTTT
TRBD1 | TRBJ1-1 | TRBV4-1 | - | CASSQDPPGQTMNTEAFF | TGCGCCAGCAGCCAAGATCCCCCGGGACAGACCATGAACACTGAAGCTTTCTTT
TRBD1 | TRBJ1-1 | TRBV6-2/TRBV6-3 | few | CASSYEGAMNTEAFF | TGTGCCAGCAGTTACGAGGGGGCAATGAACACTGAAGCTTTCTTT
- | TRBJ1-2 | TRBV3-1 | few | CASSHSFAGGYGYTF | TGTGCCAGCAGCCACTCCTTCGCTGGGGGGTATGGCTACACCTTC
- | TRBJ2-3 | TRBV7-2 | few | CASSLGTPTDTQYF | TGTGCCAGCAGCTTAGGGACCCCCACAGATACGCAGTATTTT
- | TRBJ2-3 | TRBV7-9 | - | CASTNPFRGGYAYF | TGTGCCAGCACCAACCCATTCCGTGGTGGATACGCGTATTTT
TRBD2 | TRBJ2-5 | TRBV29-1 | - | CSVGLAGGRYETQYF | TGCAGCGTTGGTCTAGCGGGAGGGCGGTACGAGACCCAGTACTTC
- | TRBJ2-3 | TRBV29-1 | few | CSVQSGGYAYF | TGCAGCGTCCAGTCTGGGGGATACGCGTATTTT
TRBD2 | TRBJ2-1 | TRBV9 | - | CASRALAGVLKGANEQFF | TGTGCCAGCAGGGCTCTAGCGGGAGTTCTTAAGGGGGCCAATGAGCAGTTCTTC
- | TRBJ2-7 | TRBV7-9 | - | CASSFLGVSYEQYF | TGTGCCAGCAGCTTCCTGGGAGTTTCCTACGAGCAGTACTTC
TRBD2 | TRBJ2-5 | TRBV5-1 | few | CASSSQAGIVETQYF | TGCGCCAGCAGCTCACAAGCGGGAATAGTGGAGACCCAGTACTTC
TRBD1 | TRBJ2-7 | TRBV4-2 | - | CASSLIGQGAYEQYF | TGTGCCAGCAGCCTCATCGGACAGGGGGCCTACGAGCAGTACTTC
- | TRBJ1-1 | TRBV7-8 | - | CASSLPQSAQGGLNTEAFF | TGTGCCAGCAGCTTACCGCAGTCCGCACAGGGAGGTCTGAACACTGAAGCTTTCTTT
TRBD1 | TRBJ1-5 | TRBV6-1 | - | CASREQGISNQPQHF | TGTGCCAGCAGAGAACAGGGGATTAGCAATCAGCCCCAGCATTTT
- | TRBJ2-7 | TRBV28 | - | CATLPYEQYF | TGTGCCACTCTCCCCTACGAGCAGTACTTC